This TCR beta chain derives from a study of low-dose radiotherapy and immunotherapy resistance in tumors. As for the study in general: For Cohort 1, fractions of 0.5 Gy were given every 2 weeks, reaching 6.5 Gy overall. Ipilimumab 1 mg/kg every six weeks, together with nivolumab 240 mg every two weeks, was given intravenously to patients.

The length of the CDR3 is 15 residues. Trimming cost V 3 bases and J 5 bases; bases outside gene matches: 6. In germline, CDR1 is LNHDA, CDR2 SQIVND (reference sequence). First-strand cDNA used TRAV- and TRBV-specific primers, covering alpha and beta chains. Over roughly 19 PCR cycles, TCRs were amplified from a constant-region primer and V-primer adapter. In vitro transcription amplified isolated mRNA. TCRdb recomputed calls from the reads with MiXCR, one row per CDR3 protein. The repertoire has approximately 6,000 distinct CDR3 sequences, about four fifths of them found once; the top ten carry 5.9%. Eligibility criteria specified advanced solid malignancies devoid of tumor-infiltrating lymphocytes.

This clonotype was obtained from a human donor with advanced metastatic prostate, ovarian, gallbladder or colorectal cancer (not recorded which). This table probably holds off-target reads from a library built for another chain. The chain employs TRBV19 and TRBJ2-5, with 10 nucleotides matching TRBD2. The CDR3 DNA sequence: TGTGCCAGTAGTATGCCTAGCGGGAGTGCGGAGACCCAGTACTTC. It translates to CASSMPSGSAETQYF.